This TCR beta chain comes out of a study of response to subunit inactivated influenza vaccine. In TCRdb, the RT-PCR reads were re-called with MiXCR into one record per CDR3 protein. The sample contains about 500,000 distinct CDR3 sequences, 16% of which appear only once. Findings and caveats of the study: T cells newly recruited by each seasonal influenza vaccination are few, the authors suggested.

This clonotype was detected many times. Its specificity is unknown. The specimen comprised CD4+ T cells sorted from PBMCs, sampled less than 30 months after vaccination. The TCR originated in a man aged 50 to 75 who received an inactivated influenza vaccine.

The CDR3 DNA reads as TGCAGCGTTGAAGGGAGTGGGTTATATGGCTACACCTTC. It codes for CSVEGSGLYGYTF. The V gene is TRBV29-1, the J gene TRBJ1-2; no clear D gene. Germline-derived CDR1 and CDR2 are SQVTM and ANQGSEA. There are 13 residues in the CDR3. V was clipped by 1 base and J by 5 bases, with 11 bases between them.